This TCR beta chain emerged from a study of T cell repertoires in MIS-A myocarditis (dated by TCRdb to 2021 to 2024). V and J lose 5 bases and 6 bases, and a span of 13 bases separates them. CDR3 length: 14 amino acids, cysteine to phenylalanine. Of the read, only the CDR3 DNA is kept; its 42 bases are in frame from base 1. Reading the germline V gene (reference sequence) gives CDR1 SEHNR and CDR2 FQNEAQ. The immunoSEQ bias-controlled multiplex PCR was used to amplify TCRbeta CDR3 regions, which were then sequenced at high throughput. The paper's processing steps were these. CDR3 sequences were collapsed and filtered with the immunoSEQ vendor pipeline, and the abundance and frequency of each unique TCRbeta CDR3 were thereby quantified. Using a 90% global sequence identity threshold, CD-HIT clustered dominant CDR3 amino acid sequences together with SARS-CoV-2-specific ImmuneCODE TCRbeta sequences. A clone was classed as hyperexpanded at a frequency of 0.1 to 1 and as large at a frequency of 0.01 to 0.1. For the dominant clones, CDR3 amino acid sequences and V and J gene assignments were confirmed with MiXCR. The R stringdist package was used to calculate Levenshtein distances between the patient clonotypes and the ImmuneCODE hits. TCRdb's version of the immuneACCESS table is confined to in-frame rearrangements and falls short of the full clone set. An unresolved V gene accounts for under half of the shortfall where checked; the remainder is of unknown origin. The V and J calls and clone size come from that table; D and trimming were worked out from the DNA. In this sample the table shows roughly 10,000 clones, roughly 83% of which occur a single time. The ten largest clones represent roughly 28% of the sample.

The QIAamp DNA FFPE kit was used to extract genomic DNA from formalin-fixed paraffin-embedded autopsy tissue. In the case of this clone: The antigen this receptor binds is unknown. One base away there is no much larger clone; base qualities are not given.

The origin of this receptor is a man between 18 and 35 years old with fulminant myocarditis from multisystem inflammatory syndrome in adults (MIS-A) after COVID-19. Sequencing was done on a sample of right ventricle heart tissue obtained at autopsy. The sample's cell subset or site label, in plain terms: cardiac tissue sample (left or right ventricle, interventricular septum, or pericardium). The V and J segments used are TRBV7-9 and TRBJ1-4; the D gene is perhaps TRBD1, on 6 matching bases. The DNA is TGTGCCAGCAGCCCTGGTAGGGGGGATGAAAAACTGTTTTTT. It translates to CASSPGRGDEKLFF.